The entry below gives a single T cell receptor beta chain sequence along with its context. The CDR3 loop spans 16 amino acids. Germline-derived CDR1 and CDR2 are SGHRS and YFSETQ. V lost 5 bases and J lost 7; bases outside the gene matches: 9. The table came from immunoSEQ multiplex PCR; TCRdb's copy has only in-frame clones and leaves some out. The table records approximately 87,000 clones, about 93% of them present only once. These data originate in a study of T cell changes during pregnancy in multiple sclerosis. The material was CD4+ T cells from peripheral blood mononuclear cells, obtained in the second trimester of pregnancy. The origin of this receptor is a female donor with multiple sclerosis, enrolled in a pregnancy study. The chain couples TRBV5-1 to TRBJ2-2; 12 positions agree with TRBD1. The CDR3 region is CASRPGTGGWDGELFF. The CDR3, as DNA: TGCGCCAGCAGACCCGGGACAGGGGGCTGGGACGGGGAGCTGTTTTTT.